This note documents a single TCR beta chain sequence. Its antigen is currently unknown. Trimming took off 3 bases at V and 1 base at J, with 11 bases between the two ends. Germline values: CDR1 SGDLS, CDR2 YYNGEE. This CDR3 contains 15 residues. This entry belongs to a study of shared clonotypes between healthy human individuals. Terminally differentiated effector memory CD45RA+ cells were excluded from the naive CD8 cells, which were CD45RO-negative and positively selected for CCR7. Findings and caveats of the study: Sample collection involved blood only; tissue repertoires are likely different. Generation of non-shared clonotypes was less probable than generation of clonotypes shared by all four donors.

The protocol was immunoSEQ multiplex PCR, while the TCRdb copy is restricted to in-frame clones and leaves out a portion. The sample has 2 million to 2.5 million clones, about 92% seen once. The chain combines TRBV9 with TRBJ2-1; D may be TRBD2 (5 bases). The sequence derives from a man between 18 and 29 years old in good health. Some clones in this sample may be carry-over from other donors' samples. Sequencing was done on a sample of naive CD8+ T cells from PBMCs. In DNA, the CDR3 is TGTGCCAGCAGCGGCCCCCCGGGGTCCTACAATGAGCAGTTCTTC. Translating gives CASSGPPGSYNEQFF.